This T cell receptor (beta chain) was captured in a study of cytomegalovirus exposure and HLA in healthy donors (TCRdb year 2017). Turning to the overall study: According to a later analysis, the 110 or so validation repertoires were produced on the same platform as the approximately 620 repertoires of the first cohort. The aim of the study was to test whether cataloging public T cell receptors could identify signatures of past pathogen exposure. A separate validation cohort of roughly 110 different subjects was used in addition to the roughly 670-subject first cohort. To predict cytomegalovirus infection status, the study combined high-throughput TCR immunosequencing, statistical association of individual TCRs with disease status, and machine learning.

As for this clone: Its antigen has not been determined. No much larger clonotype is one base removed from it; base qualities were not supplied.

Separate from the roughly 650-subject first cohort, the validation cohort of 90 to 150 subjects was the group to which the donors belonged. In the germline V gene, CDR1 corresponds to SGHRS and CDR2 to YFSETQ. Its CDR3 holds 15 amino acids, cysteine through phenylalanine. Only the CDR3 DNA stays, 45 bases, in frame from base 1. V and J are trimmed by 4 bases and 6 bases, and the gene matches miss 10 bases of the junction. Library generation was performed with the immunoSEQ multiplex PCR assay. Regarding the original processing steps: A statistical classification framework was developed to diagnose cytomegalovirus status using the catalog of TCR beta chain sequences. The table comes from immuneACCESS by way of TCRdb, which keeps in-frame sequences with V and J called. Part of the clones is missing from these tables; in studies checked, under half for an unresolved V gene and the rest for unknown reasons. For V, J and clone size, that table is used; D and trimming come from the DNA. This sample lists 35,000 to 50,000 clones; around nine tenths were detected once. The leading ten clones occupy about 5% of the sample.

Overall study outcomes, separate from this receptor: In both the original and validation cohorts, the classifier was reported to diagnose cytomegalovirus status with high specificity and sensitivity. It was suggested by the authors that the approach could potentially be generalized to other disease states and immunological phenotypes. A later analysis had no HLA typing for the validation cohort, so co-occurrence there was scored across all 110 or so repertoires. Most TCR sequences were observed very rarely across donors, whereas some public TCRs were present in many individuals. In the study, 150 to 200 TCR beta chains were listed as associated with cytomegalovirus. A few of the identified cytomegalovirus-associated TCR beta chains were confirmed in vitro to be specific for cytomegalovirus antigens. In a later analysis, TCRs clustered in the first cohort were found to also tend to co-occur in the 130 or so validation repertoires, with 94% of cluster scores above 0.

The chain is encoded by TRBV5-1 joined to TRBJ1-1, with TRBD1 identical over 9 junction bases. The origin of this receptor is a man between 18 and 29 years old in good health and CMV-seronegative. Sequencing was carried out using PBMCs. The base sequence is TGCGCCAGCAGCCTTAGACAGGGGGAGTCGGCTGAAGCTTTCTTT. This sequence encodes CASSLRQGESAEAFF.